Below are 4 T cell receptor beta chains sequenced from a single sample in a study of identical twins. TCRdb recomputed calls from the 5' RACE reads with MiXCR, one row per CDR3 protein. This sample has 1.5 million to 2 million distinct CDR3 sequences, with roughly a third found just once. Sequencing used cord blood. These receptors came from a newborn girl in good health.

V and J are TRBV12-3 or TRBV12-4 and TRBJ2-5; D possibly corresponds to TRBD2 (6 bases). V lost 6 bases to trimming and J lost 4 bases, with 21 bases between them. The CDR3 runs to 16 residues. The CDR3 spells CASSQVRPSVRETQYF. CDR3 bases: TGTGCCAGCAGCCAAGTGCGGCCTAGCGTCCGAGAGACCCAGTACTTC.

The chain couples TRBV4-1 to TRBJ2-2; the match to TRBD1 covers 7 bases. J gave up 6 bases and V 2 bases, and 0 bases lay outside the gene matches. This CDR3 region has 13 residues. Germline V lookup: CDR1 MGHRA, CDR2 YSYEKL. The CDR3, as DNA: TGCGCCAGCAGCCAAACAGGGGCCGGGGAGCTGTTTTTT. This codes for CASSQTGAGELFF.

The J gene is TRBJ1-1, the V gene TRBV5-1, with D maybe TRBD1 (5 bases). The germline V and J ends were trimmed by 5 bases and 4 bases, with 15 bases remaining between them. Germline V gives CDR1 SGHRS, CDR2 YFSETQ. The CDR3 covers 14 residues. The chain's CDR3 is CASRPRTGGTEAFF. In DNA form, the CDR3 reads TGCGCCAGCAGACCCCGAACCGGGGGCACTGAAGCTTTCTTT. The variable domain in full, completed from reference TRBV5-1 and TRBJ1-1, reads KAGVTQTPRYLIKTRGQQVTLSCSPISGHRSVSWYQQTPGQGLQFLFEYFSETQRNKGNFPGRFSGRQFSNSRSEMNVSTLELGDSALYLCASRPRTGGTEAFFGQGTRLTVV.

A note on this clonotype: It may be a read error: a sequence one base away is much more abundant. The genes are TRBV10-3 and TRBJ2-3; D is unresolved. CDR1 ENHRY and CDR2 SYGVKD come from the germline V gene. Trimming left V 2 bases short and J 2 bases short, with 5 bases between. The CDR3 extends over 13 amino acids. CDR3 sequence: CAISEDNTDTQYF. The CDR3 bases are TGTGCCATCAGTGAGGACAACACAGATACGCAGTATTTT.